This TCR beta chain was identified during a study of T cells in Graves' hyperthyroidism and ophthalmopathy. Study results and limitations: Blood also carried most thyroid clonotypes expanded above 0.001. A model of 13 V-J features distinguished ophthalmopathy from stable hyperthyroidism.

This clonotype was found many times. The target antigen is unknown. From germline, CDR1 is SGHTA and CDR2 FQGNSA. The length of the CDR3 is 13 residues. Trimming stripped 0 bases from V and 2 bases from J, with 5 bases between. On the basis of clinical symptoms, serum thyroxine and TRAb, thyroid ultrasound and orbital computed tomography, diagnoses were made. Cells are PBMCs isolated from over 7.5 ml of fresh blood. Regions amplified from RNA transcripts were the TCR beta CDR3 regions. TCR CDR3 regions were first amplified by RT-PCR with HTBI primers. TCRdb re-called the multiplex PCR reads through MiXCR, storing one row per CDR3 protein. The sample has hundreds of thousands of distinct CDR3 sequences, more than 12% seen once; the top ten hold 12%.

V is TRBV7-2 and J is TRBJ2-7; D call uncertain. This clonotype was sampled from a woman between 45 and 65 years old with Graves' ophthalmopathy. Sequencing used blood. CDR3 DNA sequence: TGTGCCAGCAGCTTAGCCAAGACCTACGAGCAGTACTTC. Residues: CASSLAKTYEQYF.